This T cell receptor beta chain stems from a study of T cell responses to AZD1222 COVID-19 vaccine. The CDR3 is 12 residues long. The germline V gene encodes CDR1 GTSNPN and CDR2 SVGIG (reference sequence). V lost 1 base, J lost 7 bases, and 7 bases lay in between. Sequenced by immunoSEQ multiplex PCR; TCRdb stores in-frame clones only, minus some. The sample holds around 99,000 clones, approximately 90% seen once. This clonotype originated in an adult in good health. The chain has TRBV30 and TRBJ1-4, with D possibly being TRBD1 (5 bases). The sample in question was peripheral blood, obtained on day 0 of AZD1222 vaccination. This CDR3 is CAWSGGPEKLFF. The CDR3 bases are TGTGCCTGGAGTGGGGGACCTGAAAAACTGTTTTTT. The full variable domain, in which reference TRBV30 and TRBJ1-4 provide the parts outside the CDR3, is SQTIHQWPATLVQPVGSPLSLECTVEGTSNPNLYWYRQAAGRGLQLLFYSVGIGQISSEVPQNLSASRPQDRQFILSSKKLLLSDSGFYLCAWSGGPEKLFFGSGTQLSVL.